One sample yielded the 31 T cell receptor beta chains listed below, sequenced in a study of CD8 T cells in ankylosing spondylitis. TCRdb reprocessed the 5' RACE reads with MiXCR, giving one entry per CDR3 protein. This table holds 200,000 to 300,000 distinct CDR3 sequences, 8.6% found once. The sample was blood, either unsorted or a sorted T cell fraction (not recorded which). These receptors were obtained from a male donor with ankylosing spondylitis or in good health (not recorded which).

Many counts were recorded for this clonotype. The chain uses TRBV20-1 and TRBJ2-2; 9 bases are a match to TRBD2. Looked up from germline, CDR1 is DFQATT and CDR2 is SNEGSKA (reference sequence). This CDR3 is 17 amino acids long. J was trimmed by 0 bases and V by 2 bases; bases with no gene match: 7. In nucleotides, the CDR3 is TGCAGTGCTAGAAGTAGCGGGGGATATTCGAACACCGGGGAGCTGTTTTTT. This gives the protein CSARSSGGYSNTGELFF.

Many counts were recorded for this clonotype. This chain connects TRBV4-1 to TRBJ2-2; the match to TRBD1 covers 7 bases. The ends lost 2 bases at V and 0 bases at J; junction bases unmatched: 6. Germline loops: CDR1 MGHRA, CDR2 YSYEKL. The length of the CDR3 is 17 residues. CDR3 residues: CASSQHAQGPNTGELFF. The CDR3, as DNA: TGCGCCAGCAGCCAACATGCACAGGGGCCGAACACCGGGGAGCTGTTTTTT.

This clonotype has a count of ten or more. J is TRBJ2-7 and V is TRBV10-3; TRBD2 might be the D (6 bases). The germline CDR1 and CDR2 sequences are ENHRY and SYGVKD. This CDR3 region has 14 residues. Trimming took 0 bases from V and 1 from J, leaving 7 bases between them. CDR3 sequence (DNA): TGTGCCATCAGTGAGTCGGGAGGTTCCTACGAGCAGTACTTC. Residues: CAISESGGSYEQYF.

The table lists this clonotype with many counts. CDR3 bases: TGTGCCAGCAGCTTGACAGGCAGCGGAAACACCATATATTTT. Amino acids: CASSLTGSGNTIYF. The V call is TRBV12-3 or TRBV12-4, the J call TRBJ1-3; tentative D call: TRBD1 (6 bases). CDR3 length: 14 residues. The V and J ends lost 6 bases and 4 bases respectively, with 13 bases between them.

Many counts were recorded for this clonotype. The rearrangement uses TRBV6-5 and TRBJ2-2; D is undetermined. V dropped 0 bases and J dropped 9 bases, with 17 bases sitting between them. The CDR3 loop spans 16 amino acids. Germline CDR1 and CDR2: MNHEY and SVGAGI. The CDR3 region has the DNA TGTGCCAGCAGTTACTCAGTCTTCCGAGTCACACGGGAGCTGTTTTTT. Translating gives CASSYSVFRVTRELFF.

The V gene is TRBV18, the J gene TRBJ1-5; 7 bases line up with TRBD1. With 3 bases clipped from V and 4 bases from J, the junction kept 3 bases outside the gene matches. The CDR3 extends over 14 amino acids. CDR1 and CDR2 (germline): KGHSH, LQKENI. CDR3 in amino acids: CASSPGTDNQPQHF. The CDR3 DNA reads TGTGCCAGCTCACCCGGGACAGATAATCAGCCCCAGCATTTT.

This clonotype was seen more than once but under ten times. This chain uses TRBV4-3 with TRBJ2-5; D ambiguous. The CDR3 has 16 residues. Trimming stripped 0 bases from V and 5 bases from J, with 16 bases between. Germline CDR1 reads LGHNA; CDR2 reads YSLEER. The CDR3 DNA reads TGCGCCAGCAGCCAAGAGAGTGGCGACCCTGGTGAGACCCAGTACTTC. The encoded protein is CASSQESGDPGETQYF.

This clonotype appeared many times. J is TRBJ1-2 and V is TRBV6-6; D is uncertain. The germline V gene has CDR1 MNHNY and CDR2 SVGAGI (reference sequence). V was clipped by 6 bases and J by 8 bases, with 13 bases between them. CDR3 size: 12 residues. CDR3 sequence (DNA): TGTGCCAGCAGGCCGACCGATAGGGGCTACACCTTC. This translates into CASRPTDRGYTF.

This clonotype was counted ten times or more. The gene calls are TRBV12-3 or TRBV12-4 and TRBJ2-1, with 10 bases fitting TRBD2. V shed 6 bases, J shed 4 bases, and the junction held 6 bases outside the gene matches. The CDR3 sequence is 15 residues long. For the CDR3, the DNA is TGTGCCAGCAGCCCTAGCGGGAGCGGTTACAATGAGCAGTTCTTC. Translation gives CASSPSGSGYNEQFF.

This clonotype came up many times. V gene TRBV12-3 or TRBV12-4 combines with J gene TRBJ2-1, with 13 nucleotides matching TRBD2. The V segment lost 4 bases and the J segment 6 bases; nucleotides outside the gene matches: 3. This CDR3 contains 15 residues. CDR3 region: CASSWTSGSLNEQFF. CDR3 coding DNA: TGTGCCAGCAGTTGGACTAGCGGGAGCCTCAATGAGCAGTTCTTC.

This clonotype was seen at least ten times. The chain couples TRBV5-1 to TRBJ1-5; D is possibly TRBD1 (5 bases). This CDR3 spans 14 amino acids. The germline V and J ends were trimmed by 3 bases and 10 bases, with 17 bases remaining between them. Germline V gene data show CDR1 as SGHRS and CDR2 as YFSETQ. DNA of the CDR3: TGCGCCAGCAGCTCGGGGCCCGAGGCTCGACCCCAGCATTTT. Translated: CASSSGPEARPQHF.

The V call is TRBV12-3 or TRBV12-4, the J call TRBJ2-1; the match to TRBD2 covers 15 bases. The ends lost 6 bases at V and 4 bases at J; junction bases unmatched: 10. The CDR3 loop spans 18 amino acids. CDR3 sequence: CASRKTGTSGGRYNEQFF. The CDR3 coding sequence is TGTGCCAGCAGAAAAACAGGGACTAGCGGGGGGCGATACAATGAGCAGTTCTTC.

This clonotype was recorded many times. This chain joins TRBV29-1 and TRBJ1-4, with D unresolved. CDR1 is SQVTM, CDR2 ANQGSEA, per germline. The V and J ends lost 0 bases and 7 bases respectively, with 15 bases between them. There are 15 residues in the CDR3. CDR3 residues: CSVEEVADYGEKLFF. DNA of the CDR3: TGCAGCGTTGAAGAGGTTGCGGACTATGGTGAAAAACTGTTTTTT.

The V gene is TRBV7-6, the J gene TRBJ2-5; TRBD2 matches 15 bases. Unmatched junction bases numbered 10, after V lost 5 bases and J lost 3 bases. Germline V CDR1 and CDR2: SGHVS, FNYEAQ. The CDR3 totals 18 residues. The CDR3 sequence is CASSHPRTSGGAKETQYF. The CDR3 bases are TGTGCCAGCAGCCACCCCCGGACTAGCGGGGGGGCGAAAGAGACCCAGTACTTC. The complete variable domain, with remaining parts taken from reference TRBV7-6 and TRBJ2-5, reads GAGVSQSPRYKVTKRGQDVALRCDPISGHVSLYWYRQALGQGPEFLTYFNYEAQQDKSGLPNDRFSAERPEGSISTLTIQRTEQRDSAMYRCASSHPRTSGGAKETQYFGPGTRLLVL.

This clonotype was recorded many times. The chain has TRBV9 and TRBJ1-3; D ambiguous. Trimming removed 3 bases from V and 8 bases from J, with 15 bases in between. Germline V lookup: CDR1 SGDLS, CDR2 YYNGEE. The CDR3 has 14 residues. CDR3 DNA sequence: TGTGCCAGCAGCGATAGGCCGTGGGGTGACACCATATATTTT. It encodes CASSDRPWGDTIYF.

This clonotype was observed at least ten times. This sequence joins TRBV5-1 and TRBJ1-5, with TRBD1 as a possible D gene (6 bases). Germline V gene sequence: CDR1 SGHRS, CDR2 YFSETQ. The length of the CDR3 is 14 residues. The V end lost 4 bases, the J end lost 6 bases, and 14 bases lay between the germline ends. This CDR3 reads CASSPDVRGQPQHF. In nucleotides, the CDR3 is TGCGCCAGCAGCCCCGATGTCAGGGGTCAGCCCCAGCATTTT.

This clonotype was observed many times. The chain employs TRBV15 and TRBJ1-6; D remains ambiguous. V was trimmed by 4 bases and J by 8 bases, leaving 9 bases between them. Germline CDR1 and CDR2: LNHNV and YYDKDF (reference sequence). The CDR3 is 13 residues long. The CDR3 DNA reads TGTGCCACCAGCACGCGGGTTGATTCACCCCTCCACTTT. Its protein is CATSTRVDSPLHF.

In this sample, this clonotype turned up many times. V gene TRBV18 combines with J gene TRBJ2-3; D might be TRBD1 (6 bases). The germline gives CDR1 KGHSH, CDR2 LQKENI. The CDR3 sequence is 14 residues long. V was clipped by 4 bases and J by 2 bases, with 10 bases between them. CDR3 DNA: TGTGCCAGCTCACTCCGACAGGCCACAGATACGCAGTATTTT. Its protein product is CASSLRQATDTQYF.

This clonotype was detected many times. The chain is built from TRBV24-1 and TRBJ2-1; 12 bases agree with TRBD1. CDR1 is KGHDR, CDR2 SFDVKD, per germline. The V and J ends lost 9 bases and 7 bases, in that order; junction bases with no gene match: 9. The CDR3 is made up of 15 amino acids. The CDR3 loop reads CATFRDRGRNNEQFF. DNA of the CDR3: TGTGCCACCTTCCGGGACAGGGGGCGTAATAATGAGCAGTTCTTC.

This clonotype was picked up many times. The chain carries TRBV27 and TRBJ2-5; TRBD2 is a possible D gene (5 bases). Trimming shortened V by 8 bases and J by 2 bases, and 12 bases separated the two germline ends. Germline V lookup: CDR1 MNHEY, CDR2 SMNVEV (reference sequence). The CDR3 contains 13 residues. The chain's CDR3 is CASPDRGQETQYF. CDR3 in DNA: TGTGCCAGCCCTGACCGCGGGCAAGAGACCCAGTACTTC.

This clonotype was seen at least ten times. V usage is TRBV6-1 and J usage is TRBJ1-5, with D maybe TRBD1 (6 bases). This CDR3 region has 16 residues. Between the trimmed V and J ends, which lost 5 bases and 7 bases, there was a span of 21 bases. CDR1 is MNHNS and CDR2 is SASEGT in the germline V gene. As DNA, the CDR3 is TGTGCCAGCAGTACGGGGGGCGGGGGCTCTCGACAGCCCCAGCATTTT. It translates to CASSTGGGGSRQPQHF.

This clonotype was picked up many times. The chain is built from TRBV7-2 and TRBJ2-2; D is uncertain. V shed 1 base and J shed 0 bases, with 3 bases lying between them. CDR3 size: 14 residues. Germline V gene sequence: CDR1 SGHTA, CDR2 FQGNSA. The chain's CDR3 is CASSLETNTGELFF. The CDR3 bases are TGTGCCAGCAGCTTAGAGACGAACACCGGGGAGCTGTTTTTT.

The J gene is TRBJ2-5, the V gene TRBV4-3; 10 nucleotides line up with TRBD2. CDR1 is LGHNA and CDR2 is YSLEER in the germline V gene. J lost 6 bases, V lost 0 bases, and 7 bases had no gene match. The CDR3 contains 16 residues. CDR3 bases: TGCGCCAGCAGCCAAGATCCTAGCGGGAGCTTGAAGACCCAGTACTTC. It codes for CASSQDPSGSLKTQYF.

There are many counts of this clonotype. The chain uses TRBV7-2 and TRBJ1-2, with D possibly matching TRBD1 (5 bases). The CDR3 contains 15 residues. V gave up 4 bases and J gave up 3 bases, with 15 bases separating them. CDR1 SGHTA and CDR2 FQGNSA come from the germline V gene. CDR3 sequence: CASSSGGRAYYGYTF. In DNA, the CDR3 is TGTGCCAGCAGCTCCGGCGGCAGGGCCTACTATGGCTACACCTTC.

This sequence joins TRBV7-2 and TRBJ2-3, with D possibly being TRBD2 (5 bases). Germline values: CDR1 SGHTA, CDR2 FQGNSA. V lost 0 bases, J lost 2 bases, and 12 bases lay in between. The CDR3 runs 16 residues. The CDR3 nucleotides are TGTGCCAGCAGCTTAGCGCCAGGACTGCTCACAGATACGCAGTATTTT. It is translated as CASSLAPGLLTDTQYF.

In this sample, this clonotype turned up many times. This chain links TRBV12-3 or TRBV12-4 with TRBJ2-5; 10 bases agree with TRBD1. The CDR3 spans 17 residues. Unmatched junction bases numbered 11, after V lost 3 bases and J lost 4 bases. The CDR3 is CASSFGTGVDGGETQYF. The CDR3 nucleotides read TGTGCCAGCAGTTTTGGGACAGGGGTTGACGGTGGAGAGACCCAGTACTTC.

This clonotype has only a few counts. V gene TRBV3-1 combines with J gene TRBJ2-3; 11 positions match TRBD2. V was clipped by 10 bases and J by 2 bases; unmatched bases: 17. From germline, CDR1 is LGHDT and CDR2 YNNKEL (reference sequence). This CDR3 contains 18 residues. CDR3 residues: CATSQGGTSGGPTDTQYF. The CDR3 DNA is TGTGCCACCTCCCAGGGGGGCACTAGCGGGGGACCCACAGATACGCAGTATTTT.

This clonotype was picked up many times. The V gene is TRBV12-3 or TRBV12-4, the J gene TRBJ2-1; 14 bases are shared with TRBD2. This CDR3 has 17 residues. V was pared by 4 bases and J by 0 bases, with 2 bases of the junction left unmatched. CDR3 sequence (DNA): TGTGCCAGCAGTTGGACTAGCGGGAGGTTCTCCTACAATGAGCAGTTCTTC. Amino acid sequence: CASSWTSGRFSYNEQFF.

This clonotype showed up many times. The V gene is TRBV5-6, the J gene TRBJ1-2, with 9 bases lining up with TRBD1. The CDR3 sequence is 13 residues long. Germline assignment: CDR1 SGHDT and CDR2 YYEEEE. Trimming removed 2 bases from V and 5 bases from J; junction bases left unmatched: 1. The CDR3 spells CASSFGTGYGYTF. Here the CDR3 DNA reads TGTGCCAGCAGCTTCGGGACAGGGTATGGCTACACCTTC.

The V and J genes are TRBV10-2 and TRBJ2-3; 10 positions match TRBD2. The CDR3 runs to 14 residues. The V gene end was trimmed by 6 bases and the J gene end by 7 bases; junction bases not matched to a gene: 7. The germline CDR1 and CDR2 sequences are WSHSY and SAAADI. The CDR3 region is CASREREGPNTQYF. Here the CDR3 DNA reads TGCGCCAGCAGGGAGCGGGAGGGCCCTAATACGCAGTATTTT.

V is TRBV7-2 and J is TRBJ2-7, with a possible D match to TRBD1 (5 bases). Trimming shortened V by 1 base and J by 1 base, and 8 bases separated the two germline ends. The CDR3 spans 14 residues. Germline V lookup: CDR1 SGHTA, CDR2 FQGNSA. CDR3 loop: CASSLEPGSYEQYF. The CDR3 coding sequence is TGTGCCAGCAGCTTAGAGCCAGGGTCCTACGAGCAGTACTTC. The variable domain in full, completed from reference TRBV7-2 and TRBJ2-7, reads GAGVSQSPSNKVTEKGKDVELRCDPISGHTALYWYRQSLGQGLEFLIYFQGNSAPDKSGLPSDRFSAERTGGSVSTLTIQRTQQEDSAVYLCASSLEPGSYEQYFGPGTRLTVT.